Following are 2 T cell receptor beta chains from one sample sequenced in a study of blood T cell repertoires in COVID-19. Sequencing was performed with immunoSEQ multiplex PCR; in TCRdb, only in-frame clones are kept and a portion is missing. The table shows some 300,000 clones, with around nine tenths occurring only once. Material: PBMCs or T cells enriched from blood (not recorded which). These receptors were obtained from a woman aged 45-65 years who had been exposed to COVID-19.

The CDR3 DNA is TGTGCCAGCAGCCAGACAGGGGCGAGGAATCAGCCCCAGCATTTT. It translates to CASSQTGARNQPQHF. The chain couples TRBV3-1 (or the pseudogene TRBV3-2) to TRBJ1-5; 8 nucleotides match TRBD1. CDR1 is LGHDT, CDR2 YNNKEL, per germline (reference sequence). The CDR3 has 15 residues. V was clipped by 3 bases and J by 4 bases; unmatched bases: 5.

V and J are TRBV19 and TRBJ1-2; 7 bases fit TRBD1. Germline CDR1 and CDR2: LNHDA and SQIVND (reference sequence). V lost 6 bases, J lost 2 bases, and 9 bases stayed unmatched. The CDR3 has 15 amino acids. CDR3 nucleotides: TGTGCCAGTAGCATCGCACTACAGGGGAACTATGGCTACACCTTC. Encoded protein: CASSIALQGNYGYTF.